This T cell receptor beta chain originates from a study of CD8+CD57+ T cells in acquired aplastic anemia. Study in general: An average of about 3.2 ug of DNA was obtained from sorted CD4+ and CD8+ cells. Healthy donors gave approximately 10 million reads on average for CD4+ cells. General study findings and limits: Researchers report that twenty-nine CD8+ CDR3 sequences appeared in both patients and controls. Patient and control CD8+ Simpson's diversity was not significantly different.

The germline CDR1 and CDR2 sequences are SNHLY and FYNNEI. The germline V and J ends were trimmed by 4 bases and 5 bases, with 6 bases remaining between them. The CDR3 extends over 12 amino acids. This clonotype was counted ten times or more. Its antigen remains unidentified. Genomic DNA, serving as template, underwent TCR beta VDJ and CDR3 profiling. From the reads, TCRdb called clonotypes with MiXCR, one entry per CDR3 protein. Among under 250,000 distinct CDR3 sequences listed, approximately 35% were seen once. The clonotype comes from a human donor in good health, serving as a control. The chain couples TRBV2 to TRBJ2-1; D gene uncertain. The sample was sorted CD4+, CD8+, or CD8+CD57+ T cells (not recorded which) from PBMCs. As DNA, the CDR3 is TGTGCCAGCAGTGTTCTGAACAATGAGCAGTTCTTC. This gives the protein CASSVLNNEQFF.